This record covers a single TCR beta chain. Trimming took 3 bases from V and 0 from J; bases not matched to a gene: 11. This CDR3 has 18 residues. MiXCR, applied by TCRdb to the PCR reads, yields one record per CDR3 protein. The table shows approximately 550,000 distinct CDR3 sequences, with about 25% occurring only once. This sample is drawn from a study of molecular identifiers for immune sequencing clone quantification. The chain recombines TRBV12-3 or TRBV12-4 with TRBJ2-3, with 8 bases lining up with TRBD2. The sample comprised naive CD8+ T cells from blood, with Jurkat cell RNA spiked in. Subset denoted: FACS-sorted CD8+CD4-CCR7+CD45RA+ naive T cells. This clonotype was sampled from a human donor in good health. Some libraries in this study had Jurkat cell RNA spiked in. As DNA, the CDR3 is TGTGCCAGCAGTTTGTCAAGCGGGGGATTATCTAGCACAGATACGCAGTATTTT. Protein: CASSLSSGGLSSTDTQYF.